Given below is one T cell receptor beta chain in context. The data are from a study of blood T cell repertoires in COVID-19. The CDR3 is made up of 11 amino acids. V lost 3 bases to trimming and J lost 4 bases, with 2 bases between them. One Seattle source followed patients from active infection through their disease course. As originally analysed: Nucleated cell counts were estimated from reference gene primer amplification. Sequenced by immunoSEQ multiplex PCR; TCRdb stores in-frame clones only, minus some. The D gene and trimming were derived from the DNA, and the V and J assignments and clone size from that table. The table includes 80,000 to 90,000 clones, around 82% detected once.

This clonotype originated in a woman of 80 years or more with COVID-19, enrolled during active disease. The V gene is TRBV12-3 or TRBV12-4, the J gene TRBJ2-3, with D hard to call. The sample taken for sequencing was peripheral blood. The CDR3 spells CASSFADTQYF. The CDR3 DNA sequence: TGTGCCAGCAGTTTCGCAGATACGCAGTATTTT.